Below are 32 T cell receptor beta chains sequenced from a single sample in a study of graft-versus-host responses after intestinal transplantation. TCRdb's copy holds only in-frame clones and misses some; the assay was immunoSEQ multiplex PCR. The sample lists 50,000 to 75,000 clones; roughly 93% were seen once. These TCRs' antigens remain unknown. The material was unstimulated CD4+ T cells sorted from spleen or lymph node cells, obtained before transplant. These receptors came from a human donor who was the organ donor for an intestinal transplant.

This clone appeared a single time. This chain connects TRBV4-1 to TRBJ2-7, with D tentatively TRBD1 (6 bases). This CDR3 region has 14 residues. The germline V gene encodes CDR1 MGHRA and CDR2 YSYEKL. The V end lost 0 bases, the J end lost 5 bases, and 11 bases lay between the germline ends. CDR3 bases: TGCGCCAGCAGCCAAGACCCCAGGGGACACGAGCAGTACTTC. Translated: CASSQDPRGHEQYF.

The CDR3 spells CASSFVQETQYF. The CDR3 DNA is TGTGCCAGTAGTTTCGTACAAGAGACCCAGTACTTC. The chain uses TRBV19 and TRBJ2-5; D is ambiguous. Trimming took 5 bases from V and 2 from J, leaving 6 bases between them. This CDR3 region has 12 residues. CDR1 is LNHDA, CDR2 SQIVND, per germline (reference sequence).

The genes are TRBV4-3 and TRBJ2-2, with unresolved D. The germline CDR1 and CDR2 sequences are LGHNA and YSLEER. Trimming removed 1 base at V and 1 base at J, with 16 bases between. There are 18 residues in the CDR3. The CDR3 DNA reads as TGCGCCAGCAGCCAAGTCCTTGGGCCTGACCAGAACACCGGGGAGCTGTTTTTT. Amino acid sequence: CASSQVLGPDQNTGELFF.

The chain combines TRBV21-1 with TRBJ2-7; TRBD1, the table's D call, lacks a check against the DNA. TRBV21-1 is annotated as a pseudogene. The CDR3 has 15 residues. The DNA for the CDR3 is TGTGCCAGCAGGAAGAGGGACAGGGAAACTTACGAGCAGTACTTC. This translates into CASRKRDRETYEQYF.

The CDR3 reads CASSLGGVLKGKTQYF. For the CDR3, the DNA is TGTGCCAGCAGCTTAGGAGGGGTGCTTAAGGGAAAGACCCAGTACTTC. V usage is TRBV7-9 and J usage is TRBJ2-5; D tentatively fits TRBD1 or TRBD2 (5 bases each). The CDR3 extends over 16 amino acids. Per the germline V gene, CDR1 is SEHNR and CDR2 is FQNEAQ (reference sequence). The V end lost 1 base, the J end lost 6 bases, and 18 bases lay between the germline ends.

CDR3 in DNA: TGTGCCAGCAGTTACTCGACGCCGGGATCCCTTTACGAGCAGTACTTC. Protein: CASSYSTPGSLYEQYF. V gene TRBV6-9 combines with J gene TRBJ2-7; D perhaps matches TRBD2 (5 bases). This CDR3 region has 16 residues. V was clipped by 3 bases and J by 4 bases, with 19 bases between them. The germline V gene has CDR1 MNHGY and CDR2 SVAAGI.

J is TRBJ2-1 and V is TRBV9; 9 positions match TRBD2. With V trimmed by 4 bases and J by 4 bases, 9 bases remained unmatched. The CDR3 totals 16 residues. The germline V gene encodes CDR1 SGDLS and CDR2 YYNGEE. The CDR3 DNA follows: TGTGCCAGCAGCCCCACCCCTAGCGGGGCTTACAATGAGCAGTTCTTC. Its translation is CASSPTPSGAYNEQFF.

This chain joins TRBV5-4 and TRBJ1-6; a weak D match, TRBD1 (5 bases). Germline V gene lookup returns CDR1 SGHNT and CDR2 YYREEE (reference sequence). The CDR3 is 15 residues long. V was shortened by 9 bases and J by 5 bases, with 18 bases between the two germline ends. CDR3 loop: CATTPMGGDNSPLHF. The CDR3 DNA reads TGTGCCACCACCCCTATGGGGGGAGATAATTCACCCCTCCACTTT.

The V and J genes are TRBV6-1 and TRBJ1-2; D not resolved. The CDR3 spans 15 residues. V lost 4 bases and J lost 4, with 16 bases in between. The germline V gene has CDR1 MNHNS and CDR2 SASEGT. The CDR3 DNA reads TGTGCCAGCAGTGGTCCCAGACGGGGTTCCTATGGCTACACCTTC. It encodes CASSGPRRGSYGYTF.

The J gene is TRBJ1-1, the V gene TRBV6-1, with D perhaps TRBD1 (5 bases). The germline V gene encodes CDR1 MNHNS and CDR2 SASEGT. The CDR3 contains 15 residues. The V gene lost 6 bases and the J gene lost 1 base, with 15 bases spanning the gap. CDR3 loop: CASRGGSYQNTEAFF. The CDR3 DNA is TGTGCCAGCAGGGGGGGATCCTATCAGAACACTGAAGCTTTCTTT.

A remark on this clone: This specimen includes other DNA sequences encoding the same CDR3. The chain links TRBV2 to TRBJ2-5, with 13 bases aligning to TRBD2. Germline-derived CDR1 and CDR2 are SNHLY and FYNNEI. This CDR3 spans 18 amino acids. J gave up 5 bases and V 6 bases, and 15 bases lay outside the gene matches. CDR3 sequence reads: CASSPRATSGGAWETQYF. The CDR3 DNA is TGTGCCAGCAGCCCCAGAGCCACTAGCGGGGGGGCGTGGGAGACCCAGTACTTC.

This clone showed up just a few times. The V call is TRBV7-9, the J call TRBJ2-7; 8 bases align to TRBD1. CDR1 and CDR2 from the germline V gene are SEHNR and FQNEAQ (reference sequence). The CDR3 covers 13 residues. V was clipped by 5 bases and J by 6 bases; unmatched bases: 6. This CDR3 is CASSPDRVGEQYF. In DNA form, the CDR3 reads TGTGCCAGCAGCCCGGACAGGGTTGGCGAGCAGTACTTC.

V gene TRBV21-1 combines with J gene TRBJ2-7; TRBD2 is taken as the D call from the table, unchecked against the DNA. TRBV21-1 is termed a pseudogene. The CDR3 loop spans 15 amino acids. The CDR3: CASSKSREGLYEQYF. CDR3 DNA sequence: TGTGCCAGCAGCAAATCTCGGGAAGGCCTGTACGAGCAGTACTTC.

The chain couples TRBV18 to TRBJ1-2; D possibly corresponds to TRBD1 (6 bases). The V end was cut by 2 bases, the J end by 6 bases, with 13 bases between. Looked up from germline, CDR1 is KGHSH and CDR2 is LQKENI. The CDR3 length is 14 residues. The CDR3 here is CASSPFSGADGYTF. CDR3 in DNA: TGTGCCAGCTCACCATTCTCAGGGGCGGATGGCTACACCTTC.

The genes are TRBV9 and TRBJ2-1, with D uncertain. CDR1 is SGDLS, CDR2 YYNGEE, per germline. The CDR3 runs 13 residues. Trimming removed 4 bases at V and 2 bases at J, with 7 bases between. The CDR3 DNA is TGTGCCAGCAGCCCTGGGACCTACAATGAGCAGTTCTTC. Its translation is CASSPGTYNEQFF. The complete variable domain, with remaining parts taken from reference TRBV9 and TRBJ2-1, reads DSGVTQTPKHLITATGQRVTLRCSPRSGDLSVYWYQQSLDQGLQFLIQYYNGEERAKGNILERFSAQQFPDLHSELNLSSLELGDSALYFCASSPGTYNEQFFGPGTRLTVL.

The chain links TRBV4-2 to TRBJ2-5, with 8 bases matching TRBD2. V was clipped by 4 bases and J by 2 bases; unmatched bases: 12. This CDR3 has 17 residues. From germline, CDR1 is LGHNA and CDR2 YNFKEQ. The CDR3 is CASSPLAGGGTQETQYF. The CDR3 DNA follows: TGTGCCAGCAGCCCCCTTGCCGGCGGGGGGACACAAGAGACCCAGTACTTC.

This clone appeared once. V usage is TRBV6-1 and J usage is TRBJ1-3, with a possible D match to TRBD1 (6 bases). Germline-derived CDR1 and CDR2 are MNHNS and SASEGT. CDR3 length: 15 amino acids. Trimming cost V 2 bases and J 15 bases, with 23 bases left between them. CDR3 sequence reads: CASSELGRGPSFGYF. CDR3 coding DNA: TGTGCCAGCAGTGAATTGGGCAGGGGCCCCTCGTTTGGATATTTT.

The rearrangement uses TRBV7-8 and TRBJ1-2; 9 nucleotides line up with TRBD1. This CDR3 contains 15 residues. V lost 5 bases and J lost 5; bases outside the gene matches: 9. The V gene's germline CDR1 is SGHVS and CDR2 FQNEAQ. The CDR3 nucleotides are TGTGCCAGCAGCGCCCCGGCCGGGACAGGGTATGGCTACACCTTC. As protein: CASSAPAGTGYGYTF.

This chain links TRBV15 with TRBJ2-5; no reliable D call. Germline V gene sequence: CDR1 LNHNV, CDR2 YYDKDF (reference sequence). This CDR3 has 15 amino acids. Trimming pared 0 bases from V and 5 bases from J, leaving 13 bases between. The CDR3 loop reads CATSRDRATRETQYF. The CDR3, as DNA: TGTGCCACCAGCAGAGATCGGGCCACTCGGGAGACCCAGTACTTC.

The chain employs TRBV7-6 and TRBJ2-7; the D gene is possibly TRBD1 (6 bases). The germline V gene encodes CDR1 SGHVS and CDR2 FNYEAQ. The CDR3 is 16 amino acids. V lost 0 bases and J lost 3, with 15 bases in between. Here the CDR3 reads CASSLAVGALYYEQYF. The CDR3 nucleotides read TGTGCCAGCAGCTTAGCGGTGGGGGCCCTATACTACGAGCAGTACTTC.

The chain links TRBV7-2 to TRBJ1-1; perhaps TRBD1 as D (5 bases). The CDR3 covers 14 residues. Trimming removed 2 bases at V and 10 bases at J, with 17 bases between. Per the germline V gene, CDR1 is SGHTA and CDR2 is FQGNSA. Here the CDR3 DNA reads TGTGCCAGCAGCTTAACAGGACCCACCCAGCGAGCTTTCTTT. Translating gives CASSLTGPTQRAFF.

The rearrangement links TRBV5-1 to TRBJ2-1; 12 positions match TRBD2. Germline V gives CDR1 SGHRS, CDR2 YFSETQ. The CDR3 is made up of 15 amino acids. With 0 bases clipped from V and 7 bases from J, the junction kept 2 bases outside the gene matches. The CDR3 DNA reads TGCGCCAGCAGCTTGGCGCTAGCGGGGGGGAATGAGCAGTTCTTC. It yields the protein CASSLALAGGNEQFF.

The chain joins TRBV5-4 to TRBJ2-3; D is ambiguous. V gave up 4 bases and J gave up 4 bases, with 10 bases separating them. In germline, CDR1 is SGHNT, CDR2 YYREEE (reference sequence). CDR3 length equals 13 residues. CDR3 sequence reads: CASSQTVPDTQYF. In DNA, the CDR3 is TGTGCCAGCAGCCAAACGGTCCCAGATACGCAGTATTTT.

The chain uses TRBV14 and TRBJ1-3; D gene ambiguous. Germline V CDR1 and CDR2: SGHDN, FVKESK. The CDR3 contains 13 residues. With 1 base removed from V and 8 bases from J, the gap between germline ends came to 9 bases. Here the CDR3 reads CASSQASGDTIYF. CDR3 DNA: TGTGCCAGCAGCCAAGCGTCCGGTGACACCATATATTTT.

V is TRBV13 and J is TRBJ2-7; 10 bases map to TRBD2. The germline gives CDR1 PRHDT, CDR2 FYEKMQ (reference sequence). The CDR3 is 16 amino acids. Trimming cost V 5 bases and J 6 bases; bases outside gene matches: 13. The CDR3 protein is CASSIDLAGELGEQYF. CDR3 in DNA: TGTGCCAGCAGCATAGATCTAGCGGGGGAGTTAGGCGAGCAGTACTTC.

V usage is TRBV5-1 and J usage is TRBJ2-7, with D unclear. V lost 5 bases and J 3 bases, leaving 15 bases between the germline ends. Germline CDR1 is SGHRS and CDR2 is YFSETQ. There are 14 residues in the CDR3. CDR3 region: CASRGTILNYEQYF. As DNA, the CDR3 is TGCGCCAGCAGAGGAACTATCCTAAACTACGAGCAGTACTTC.

This chain links TRBV4-1 with TRBJ1-6; no firm D call. The CDR3 consists of 16 residues. Trimming cost V 2 bases and J 0 bases, with 8 bases left between them. The V gene's germline CDR1 is MGHRA and CDR2 YSYEKL. CDR3 bases: TGCGCCAGCAGCCAAACTGGTAGCTCCTATAATTCACCCCTCCACTTT. Its translation is CASSQTGSSYNSPLHF.

The chain joins TRBV5-4 to TRBJ1-2; TRBD1 is a possible D gene (5 bases). Trimming pared 5 bases from V and 5 bases from J, leaving 10 bases between. Germline V gene sequence: CDR1 SGHNT, CDR2 YYREEE (reference sequence). CDR3 size: 12 residues. The CDR3 DNA follows: TGTGCCAGCAGTATGCCAGGGTATGGCTACACCTTC. Its translation: CASSMPGYGYTF.

The rearrangement uses TRBV7-6 and TRBJ1-3; 7 positions agree with TRBD1. Trimming removed 1 base from V and 2 bases from J; junction bases left unmatched: 2. This CDR3 has 15 residues. Germline-derived CDR1 and CDR2 are SGHVS and FNYEAQ. The CDR3 nucleotides are TGTGCCAGCAGCTTAGTGGACAGGACTGGAAACACCATATATTTT. Encoded protein: CASSLVDRTGNTIYF.

The chain employs TRBV5-4 and TRBJ2-3, with a weak D call TRBD1 (6 bases). Germline V CDR1 and CDR2: SGHNT, YYREEE (reference sequence). This CDR3 is 16 amino acids long. Trimming removed 3 bases at V and 0 bases at J, with 14 bases between. The CDR3 is CASSWKQGSSTDTQYF. The DNA of the CDR3 is TGTGCCAGCAGCTGGAAACAGGGATCTAGCACAGATACGCAGTATTTT.

As for this clone: Other DNA sequences in this specimen translate into the identical CDR3. This sequence joins TRBV10-3 and TRBJ1-6; TRBD1 might be the D (5 bases). The germline V gene encodes CDR1 ENHRY and CDR2 SYGVKD. This CDR3 is built from 14 residues. In DNA, the CDR3 is TGTGCTACCTCCAGCCGGGGGGACAATTCACCCCTCCACTTT. Translating gives CATSSRGDNSPLHF.

The chain uses TRBV6-5 and TRBJ2-1; 11 bases match TRBD2. Per germline, CDR1 MNHEY and CDR2 SVGAGI. The CDR3 has 16 amino acids. After removal of 6 bases from V and 7 bases from J, the junction contained 11 bases not matched to a gene. The CDR3 DNA sequence: TGTGCCAGCAGCTACCTAGCGGGGGGTCCTTATAATGAGCAGTTCTTC. It codes for CASSYLAGGPYNEQFF.